A selection of T cell receptor beta chains follows, all from one sample in a study of T cells in Graves' hyperthyroidism and ophthalmopathy. Each CDR3 protein gets one entry after TCRdb re-called the multiplex PCR reads with MiXCR. The sample has fewer than 400,000 distinct CDR3 sequences, 20% to 25% seen once; the top ten hold 73%. Input material: blood. The origin of the receptors is a man between 45 and 60 years old with Graves' hyperthyroidism. Both conserved end residues are part of each CDR3. The D gene is left open where the match is weak. Some rows have no size entry. The others give once, few or many, or a class for an expanded clone.

CDR3aa,CDR3nt,abundance,d_gene,v_gene,j_gene
CSAATTYNEQFF,TGCAGTGCGGCGACCACCTACAATGAGCAGTTCTTC,few,.,TRBV20-1,TRBJ2-1
CASSGEDRAYEQYF,TGTGCCAGCAGTGGAGAGGACAGGGCCTACGAGCAGTACTTC,many,TRBD1,TRBV11-2,TRBJ2-7
CASSLATDSYEQYF,TGTGCCAGCAGCTTAGCGACGGACTCCTACGAGCAGTACTTC,many,.,TRBV7-6,TRBJ2-7
CASSFWTSADTQYF,TGTGCCAGCAGCTTTTGGACTAGTGCAGATACGCAGTATTTT,.,TRBD2,TRBV7-6,TRBJ2-3
CASSSWDRGDNEQFF,TGTGCCAGCAGCTCCTGGGACAGGGGTGACAATGAGCAGTTCTTC,many,TRBD1,TRBV3-1,TRBJ2-1
CASSGPSNQPQHF,TGTGCCAGCTCCGGGCCGAGCAATCAGCCCCAGCATTTT,few,.,TRBV2,TRBJ1-5
CASSARDSEAFF,TGTGCCAGCAGTGCTAGGGACAGTGAAGCTTTCTTT,many,TRBD1,TRBV2,TRBJ1-1
CASSRGLAGDVETQYF,TGTGCCAGCAGCCGCGGACTAGCGGGAGACGTGGAGACCCAGTACTTC,many,TRBD2,TRBV7-2,TRBJ2-5
CASSEALKGSYGYTF,TGTGCCAGCAGTGAAGCGCTTAAGGGCAGCTATGGCTACACCTTC,.,.,TRBV6-1,TRBJ1-2
CSVEYPGFYEQYF,TGCAGCGTTGAGTACCCGGGGTTCTACGAGCAGTACTTC,.,.,TRBV29-1,TRBJ2-7
CASSSRLADSTDTQYF,TGTGCCAGCAGTTCCAGACTAGCGGATAGCACAGATACGCAGTATTTT,few,TRBD2,TRBV27,TRBJ2-3
CASRPTRAARRGGDEQFF,TGTGCCAGCAGACCTACAAGGGCCGCGCGGCGGGGGGGGGATGAGCAGTTCTTC,few,TRBD2,TRBV7-9,TRBJ2-1
CASSDPGSGYTF,TGTGCCAGCAGTGACCCGGGGAGCGGCTACACCTTC,.,.,TRBV6-1,TRBJ1-2
CASSATGYYEQFF,TGTGCCAGCAGCGCGACAGGGTACTATGAGCAGTTCTTC,few,TRBD1,TRBV9,TRBJ2-1
CSGRDDTEAFF,TGCAGTGGGCGGGACGACACTGAAGCTTTCTTT,many,.,TRBV20-1,TRBJ1-1
CSAKIAQGSGTEAFF,TGCAGTGCCAAAATAGCACAGGGTTCGGGCACTGAAGCTTTCTTT,many,.,TRBV20-1,TRBJ1-1
CASSLGLAGSEQYF,TGTGCCAGCAGTTTGGGACTAGCGGGGTCCGAGCAGTACTTC,many,TRBD2,TRBV28,TRBJ2-7
CASGGGLVPLYEQYF,TGTGCTAGTGGTGGAGGACTAGTTCCGCTCTACGAGCAGTACTTC,.,TRBD2,TRBV12-5,TRBJ2-7
CATSGRGSYNEQFF,TGTGCCACCAGTGGTCGAGGCTCCTACAATGAGCAGTTCTTC,.,.,TRBV24-1,TRBJ2-1
CASSRTGGSGANVLTF,TGTGCCAGCTCACGGACAGGCGGCTCTGGGGCCAACGTCCTGACTTTC,few,TRBD1,TRBV18,TRBJ2-6
CASSFFGGSSYNEQFF,TGTGCCAGCAGTTTCTTTGGCGGGAGCTCCTACAATGAGCAGTTCTTC,.,TRBD2,TRBV28,TRBJ2-1
CASSPSDREGETQYF,TGTGCCAGCAGCCCATCGGACAGGGAGGGGGAGACCCAGTACTTC,few,.,TRBV9,TRBJ2-5